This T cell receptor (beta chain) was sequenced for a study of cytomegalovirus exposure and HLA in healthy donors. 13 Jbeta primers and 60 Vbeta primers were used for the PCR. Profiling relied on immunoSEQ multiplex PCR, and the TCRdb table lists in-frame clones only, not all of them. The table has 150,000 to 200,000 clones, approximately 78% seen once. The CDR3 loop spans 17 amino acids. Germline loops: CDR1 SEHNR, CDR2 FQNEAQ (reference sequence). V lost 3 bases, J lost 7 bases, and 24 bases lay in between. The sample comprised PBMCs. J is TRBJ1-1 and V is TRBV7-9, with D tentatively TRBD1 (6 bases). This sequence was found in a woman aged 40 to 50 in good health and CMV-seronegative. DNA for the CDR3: TGTGCCAGCAGCTTCTATGGTGGGGGGCGGGGGGTCGTTGAAGCTTTCTTT. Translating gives CASSFYGGGRGVVEAFF.